The rows below give T cell receptor beta chains drawn from one sample of a study of early T cells in non-severe SARS-CoV-2 infection. Via MiXCR, TCRdb re-called the 5' RACE reads, giving one row per CDR3 protein. Of around 81,000 distinct CDR3 sequences listed, around 15% are singletons. The sample consisted of whole blood. These receptors all stem from an adult who was a healthcare worker with PCR-confirmed SARS-CoV-2 infection or an uninfected control (not recorded which). Both conserved end residues are part of each CDR3. Fields, in order: clone size, V gene, D gene, J gene, CDR3 DNA, CDR3 protein. D genes are given only for firm matches. For some rows the clone size is stated as once, few or many, or as a class when expanded; others skip it.

.	TRBV29-1	TRBD1	TRBJ2-2	TGCAGCGCCAATCCCGGGACAGGGGCTACCGGGGAGCTGTTTTTT	CSANPGTGATGELFF
few	TRBV14	.	TRBJ2-2	TGTGCCAGCAGCCATACGGTCGGAGGGGAGCTTTTTTTT	CASSHTVGGELFF
many	TRBV3-1	.	TRBJ2-3	TGTGCCAGCAGCCAAGTCGGTAGTGGCACAGATACGCAGTATTTT	CASSQVGSGTDTQYF
.	TRBV5-1	.	TRBJ1-6	TGCGCCAGCAGCTTGGTTTGGGACGGATTAAGCTCCTATAATTCACCCCTCCACTTT	CASSLVWDGLSSYNSPLHF
few	TRBV13	TRBD1	TRBJ1-5	TGTGCCAGCAGCCTGGGACAGGTCAATCAGCCCCAGCATTTT	CASSLGQVNQPQHF
many	TRBV19	.	TRBJ1-5	TGTGCCAGTAGCCCACAGGGCCTTCGCAATCAGCCCCAGCATTTT	CASSPQGLRNQPQHF
.	TRBV9	TRBD2	TRBJ2-2	TGTGCCAGCAGCGCCCCCCCCTCGCGGGGGGTGGCCGGGGAGCTGTTTTTT	CASSAPPSRGVAGELFF
.	TRBV29-1	.	TRBJ1-1	TGCAGCGGACACATGAACACTGAAGCTTTCTTT	CSGHMNTEAFF
.	TRBV7-9	TRBD2	TRBJ2-1	TGTGCCAGCAGCGGACGGGACTACGAGCAGTTCTTC	CASSGRDYEQFF
.	TRBV3-1	.	TRBJ2-2	TGTGCCAGCAGCCAACGGCCGAACACCGGGGAGCTGTTTTTT	CASSQRPNTGELFF
.	TRBV27	.	TRBJ1-6	TGTGCCAGCAGTTTATTTGCCTCCCCAGGGACCAACTCCTATAATTCACCCCTCCACTTT	CASSLFASPGTNSYNSPLHF
.	TRBV7-3	.	TRBJ2-3	TGTGCCAGCAGCTTTAGCGCGGGAACCTCGGCCGGGACAGATACGCAGTATTTT	CASSFSAGTSAGTDTQYF
few	TRBV7-2	TRBD2	TRBJ2-1	TGTGCCAGCACCCGAAGCGGGAGCTCCTACAATGAGCAGTTCTTC	CASTRSGSSYNEQFF
many	TRBV29-1	TRBD1	TRBJ2-7	TGCAGCGTTGACGAGGGGGCAGGACACGAGCAGTACTTC	CSVDEGAGHEQYF
.	TRBV20-1	.	TRBJ1-2	TGCAGTGCTAGAGATGTTCGGCTGTTCTATGGCTACACCTTC	CSARDVRLFYGYTF
few	TRBV7-3	TRBD2	TRBJ2-1	TGTGCCAGCAGCTTGGGAGGGGAGGGCCCCCCCTACAATGAGCAGTTCTTC	CASSLGGEGPPYNEQFF
.	TRBV7-2	.	TRBJ1-5	TGTGCCAGCAGCTCCGTTGGGAGCAATCAGCCCCAGCATTTT	CASSSVGSNQPQHF
.	TRBV3-1	.	TRBJ1-1	TGTGCCAGCAGCCAGGGGTGGGCGAAGGGAGAAGCTTTCTTT	CASSQGWAKGEAFF
many	TRBV14	.	TRBJ1-1	TGTGCCAGCAGCCAAGTTAGGGGTGGGACTGAAGCTTTCTTT	CASSQVRGGTEAFF
.	TRBV20-1	TRBD1	TRBJ1-4	TGCAGTGCTAGCCCCCCGACAGGGGAAGAGGGACTGTTTTTT	CSASPPTGEEGLFF
.	TRBV20-1	.	TRBJ2-3	TGCAGTGCTACCACCCCGGATTACACAGATACGCAGTATTTT	CSATTPDYTDTQYF
few	TRBV4-2	.	TRBJ1-5	TGTGCCAGCAGCCCGGACTCCGGGGGTCAGCCCCAGCATTTT	CASSPDSGGQPQHF
many	TRBV27	TRBD1	TRBJ1-6	TGTGCCAGCAGTGCCATCGACGGGACAGGGCAGTCACCCCTCCACTTT	CASSAIDGTGQSPLHF
.	TRBV20-1	.	TRBJ2-1	TGCAGTGGTTTGACTAACTATGACAATGAGCAGTTCTTC	CSGLTNYDNEQFF
few	TRBV3-1	.	TRBJ1-1	TGTGCCAGCACCCCCCGGGACGGTGAAGCTTTCTTT	CASTPRDGEAFF
.	TRBV18	.	TRBJ1-2	TGTGCCAGCCGAAAAACCGGGACGGAGGGCTACACCTTC	CASRKTGTEGYTF
few	TRBV28	.	TRBJ2-1	TGTGCCAGCAGTTCTACAGTCAATGAGCAGTTCTTC	CASSSTVNEQFF
.	TRBV29-1	TRBD1	TRBJ1-5	TGCAGCGTGGGGCAGGGGGCGAGGCAGCCCCAGCATTTT	CSVGQGARQPQHF
.	TRBV6-5	.	TRBJ1-1	TGTGCCAGCAGTTACTCGAGGGGGTACACTGAAGCTTTCTTT	CASSYSRGYTEAFF
.	TRBV7-2	.	TRBJ2-5	TGTGCCAGCAGCTTAGCGCTAGGGATCCAAGAGACCCAGTACTTC	CASSLALGIQETQYF
.	TRBV11-2	TRBD1	TRBJ2-3	TGTGCCAGCAGCTCGGACAGGACCGTCGATACGCAGTATTTT	CASSSDRTVDTQYF
many	TRBV5-5	.	TRBJ1-5	TGTGCCAGCAGCTTGGTTCCCTTGGCGAAGGATCAGCCCCAGCATTTT	CASSLVPLAKDQPQHF
few	TRBV7-3	TRBD1	TRBJ2-1	TGTGCCAGCAGCTTAGGACAGGGGTCCTACAATGAGCAGTTCTTC	CASSLGQGSYNEQFF
few	TRBV20-1	.	TRBJ2-2	TGCAGTGCTAGAGATCACACCGGGGAGCTGTTTTTT	CSARDHTGELFF
many	TRBV12-3/TRBV12-4	TRBD2	TRBJ2-2	TGTGCCAGCAGTCTGATACCCGGGACTAGCGGAGTCACCGGGGAGCTGTTTTTT	CASSLIPGTSGVTGELFF
medium-sized	TRBV25-1	TRBD1	TRBJ1-5	TGTGCCAGCAGTGCCCAGGACAGGGGCCCTGATCAGCCCCAGCATTTT	CASSAQDRGPDQPQHF
many	TRBV12-3/TRBV12-4	TRBD2	TRBJ2-3	TGTGCCAGCAGTAAACAGGAAATAGCGGGGTACTTCACAGATACGCAGTATTTT	CASSKQEIAGYFTDTQYF
many	TRBV27	TRBD1	TRBJ2-7	TGTGCCAGCAGACCCGGGACAGGGAAGGCGTGGGGCTACGAGCAGTACTTC	CASRPGTGKAWGYEQYF
.	TRBV5-5	.	TRBJ2-3	TGTGCCAGCAGCCTTTCGTCCTCGATTACAGATACGCAGTATTTT	CASSLSSSITDTQYF
.	TRBV11-2	.	TRBJ1-2	TGTGCCAGCAGCTTAGACCCAGGAAAAGCCTATGGCTACACCTTC	CASSLDPGKAYGYTF
.	TRBV12-3/TRBV12-4	TRBD1	TRBJ1-1	TGTGCCAGCAGTTCCGGGACAGCGGTCAATGAAGCTTTCTTT	CASSSGTAVNEAFF
.	TRBV12-3/TRBV12-4	TRBD2	TRBJ2-2	TGTGCCAGCAGTTTCGGCGGGGGTAACACCGGGGAGCTGTTTTTT	CASSFGGGNTGELFF
many	TRBV5-1	TRBD1	TRBJ1-2	TGCGCCAGCTCCGGCCAGGGGGCAGGCTATGGCTACACCTTC	CASSGQGAGYGYTF
many	TRBV7-2	TRBD2	TRBJ2-1	TGTGCCAGCAGCCTATTAGCGGGGGACGTCGATGAGCAGTTCTTC	CASSLLAGDVDEQFF
.	TRBV6-2/TRBV6-3	.	TRBJ1-1	TGTGCCAGCAGTTACACTGAGAACACTGAAGCTTTCTTT	CASSYTENTEAFF
.	TRBV4-2	TRBD2	TRBJ2-3	TGTGCCAGCAGTCCGGCGGGGGTCCCCACAGATACGCAGTATTTT	CASSPAGVPTDTQYF
.	TRBV4-1	.	TRBJ1-1	TGCGCCAGCAGTCTTAACCCCACAGGGATAAACACTGAAGCTTTCTTT	CASSLNPTGINTEAFF
few	TRBV29-1	.	TRBJ1-2	TGCAGCGTTGCGGGCTCTACGGGGGTCGTTGTCGACTATGGCTACACCTTC	CSVAGSTGVVVDYGYTF
.	TRBV20-1	.	TRBJ2-5	TGCAGTGCCCAAATGGGACGTGGGGAGACCCAGTACTTC	CSAQMGRGETQYF
few	TRBV9	.	TRBJ2-3	TGTGCCAGCAGCGTAGATGGGGGGGCCCTCACAGATACGCAGTATTTT	CASSVDGGALTDTQYF
few	TRBV6-5	TRBD1	TRBJ1-6	TGTGCCAGCAGGGACAGGCATAATTCACCCCTCCACTTT	CASRDRHNSPLHF
many	TRBV10-1	TRBD1	TRBJ2-3	TGCGCCAGCAATCAGGGGACAGCACACACAGATACGCAGTATTTT	CASNQGTAHTDTQYF
few	TRBV9	.	TRBJ2-5	TGTGCCAGCAGCGTAGGACCGTGGCAAGAGACCCAGTACTTC	CASSVGPWQETQYF